This T cell receptor beta chain was captured by sequencing in a study of T cell changes during pregnancy in multiple sclerosis. Germline V lookup: CDR1 MNHEY, CDR2 SMNVEV (reference sequence). The CDR3 totals 14 residues. V shed 2 bases and J 4 bases; nucleotides not matched to a gene: 0. Only in-frame clones appear in the TCRdb table, and some are missing; sequencing was by immunoSEQ multiplex PCR. The data hold 50,000 or so clones, with 90% to 95% observed a single time. The clonotype was recovered from a female donor with multiple sclerosis, enrolled in a pregnancy study. Sample: CD8+ T cells from peripheral blood mononuclear cells, taken after pregnancy. The chain links TRBV27 to TRBJ1-1, with TRBD1 matching over 11 bases. The CDR3 DNA reads TGTGCCAGCAGTTTAGGGACAGGGGGCACTGAAGCTTTCTTT. This codes for CASSLGTGGTEAFF.